The text below deals with one T cell receptor beta chain. What antigen it recognizes has not been identified. One base away there is no much larger clone; base qualities are not given. TCRbeta CDR3 regions were amplified from genomic DNA using the immunoSEQ Assay, a bias-controlled multiplex PCR. As for the authors' bioinformatics: The number of nucleated cells in each sample was estimated by amplification of reference gene primers within the assay. To quantify the absolute abundance of each unique TCRbeta CDR3 rearrangement, sequence reads were collapsed and filtered. For each sample, productive Simpson clonality was calculated as the square root of Simpson's diversity index across productive rearrangements. TCRdb took over this immuneACCESS table, retaining in-frame rearrangements with V and J assigned. Such tables are incomplete; in checked studies, under half of the missing clones stem from an unresolved V gene, and the remainder is unexplained. Clone size and the V and J calls come from that table; the DNA yielded D and trimming. Recorded for this sample are 200,000 to 250,000 clones; almost 90% of them occurred a single time. The ten largest clones represent about 16% of the sample.

V is pared back by 0 bases and J by 0 bases, with 8 bases lying between the germline termini. The CDR1 and CDR2 encoded by the germline V gene (reference sequence) are GTSNPN and SVGIG. From the cysteine through the phenylalanine, the CDR3 covers 14 amino acids. Only the CDR3 DNA is retained, 42 bases long and in frame from the first base. This sample is part of a study of blood T cell repertoires in COVID-19 (TCRdb year 2020). Regarding the complete study: Samples covering the acute and convalescent phases of COVID-19 were provided by collaborators in the United States, Italy and Spain. The dataset comprised deeply sampled blood TCRbeta repertoires from subjects exposed to, actively infected with, or recovered from COVID-19. Where HLA class I and class II types were available, the types were taken from metadata supplied by the sample provider, not from assay-based typing. A de-identified subject ID, COVID-19 status, age in years and sex were almost always included in the sample metadata. The repertoires were released in a freely available public database meant as a resource for research on the immune response to SARS-CoV-2. The samples were drawn from the first 160 participants of the ongoing ImmuneRACE study and from over 950 subjects provided by 6 global collaborators. The prospective study material was composed of cDNA or gDNA derived from T cells, B-cell-depleted T cells, or PBMCs.

What the work shows at the level of the full study, not this receptor alone: Clinical and demographic metadata were provided uncurated, with the amount varying by source and participant.

Participants in the prospective study were enrolled through a virtual design, were aged roughly 18 to 100 years, and lived in approximately 25 United States geographic areas. Cohort assignment in the prospective study relied on participant-reported clinical history from a screening survey and a study questionnaire. A participant counted as exposed if, within 2 weeks of entering the study, that participant had been in contact with someone who had a PCR-confirmed or clinician-diagnosed COVID-19 case. In the prospective study, whole blood, serum and a nasopharyngeal or oropharyngeal swab were collected from each participant by mobile phlebotomists. Prospective study participants could optionally give additional blood draws and questionnaires over an approximately two-month period. Before DNA extraction, blood samples from the prospective study were shipped at room temperature or frozen.

The sequencing input was PBMCs or T cells enriched from blood (not recorded which). This TCR came from a young man who had been exposed to COVID-19. The V and J segments used are TRBV30 and TRBJ1-1; there is no confident call for the D gene. This receptor has the CDR3 CAWSVLGMNTEAFF. The bases read TGTGCCTGGAGTGTACTCGGGATGAACACTGAAGCTTTCTTT.